These 22 T cell receptor beta chains were sequenced from one sample in a study of T-cell reconstitution after alpha-beta-depleted transplantation in children. The TCRbeta library incorporated unique molecular identifiers. TCRdb used MiXCR to reprocess the PCR reads, holding one entry per CDR3 protein. The data contain 800,000 to 1,000,000 distinct CDR3 sequences, around 30% of them singletons. The material sequenced was PBMCs, mostly from graft donor cells, taken 360 days after TCRalphabeta/CD19-depleted stem cell transplant. These receptors were obtained from a boy in the first two years of life who had a stem cell transplant for SCID, so the T cells may come from the graft donor.

V and J are TRBV27 and TRBJ2-7, with D hard to call. V gave up 2 bases and J gave up 1 base, with 12 bases separating them. The CDR3 runs to 15 residues. The germline gives CDR1 MNHEY, CDR2 SMNVEV (reference sequence). CDR3: CASSLVGWLSYEQYF. CDR3 coding DNA: TGTGCCAGCAGTTTAGTTGGTTGGTTGTCCTACGAGCAGTACTTC.

This clonotype has just a few counts. V gene TRBV6-5 combines with J gene TRBJ2-2; 12 bases align to TRBD1. The germline V gene has CDR1 MNHEY and CDR2 SVGAGI. Trimming cost V 2 bases and J 2 bases; bases outside gene matches: 6. CDR3 length: 18 residues. DNA for the CDR3: TGTGCCAGCAGTTACCCCGGGGGACAGGGGGCCAACACCGGGGAGCTGTTTTTT. Translation gives CASSYPGGQGANTGELFF.

This clonotype was observed a few times. The rearrangement uses TRBV4-3 and TRBJ2-1; D not certain. The germline gives CDR1 LGHNA, CDR2 YSLEER. This CDR3 is 15 amino acids long. V shed 1 base and J shed 4 bases, with 11 bases lying between them. CDR3 DNA sequence: TGCGCCAGCAGCCAAGGTGGGGTCACGTACAATGAGCAGTTCTTC. This codes for CASSQGGVTYNEQFF.

This clonotype was recorded a few times. The chain employs TRBV5-1 and TRBJ2-1; tentative D call: TRBD1 (6 bases). Between the trimmed V and J ends, which lost 2 bases and 10 bases, there was a span of 13 bases. This CDR3 contains 13 residues. Germline-derived CDR1 and CDR2 are SGHRS and YFSETQ. This CDR3 is CASSFGTNWEQFF. DNA for the CDR3: TGCGCCAGCAGCTTTGGGACAAACTGGGAGCAGTTCTTC.

This clonotype was counted only a few times. The CDR3 is CASSLGGAATQYF. CDR3 bases: TGTGCCAGCAGCTTGGGTGGGGCGGCGACCCAGTACTTC. This rearrangement joins TRBV5-8 to TRBJ2-5; D is possibly TRBD1 (5 bases). CDR1 SGHTS and CDR2 YDEGEE come from the germline V gene. Trimming shortened V by 0 bases and J by 7 bases, and 10 bases separated the two germline ends. The CDR3 has 13 residues.

There are a few counts of this clonotype. The CDR3 DNA follows: TGCGCCAGCAGGAACCAGGGGAGCGAGACCCAGTACTTC. Its translation: CASRNQGSETQYF. This chain connects TRBV5-1 to TRBJ2-5; maybe TRBD1 (6 bases). This CDR3 is 13 amino acids long. V was clipped by 5 bases and J by 5 bases, with 13 bases between them. Germline loops: CDR1 SGHRS, CDR2 YFSETQ. The full variable domain, its missing parts supplied by reference TRBV5-1 and TRBJ2-5, is KAGVTQTPRYLIKTRGQQVTLSCSPISGHRSVSWYQQTPGQGLQFLFEYFSETQRNKGNFPGRFSGRQFSNSRSEMNVSTLELGDSALYLCASRNQGSETQYFGPGTRLLVL.

This clonotype has only a few counts. This chain connects TRBV7-9 to TRBJ2-1; possibly TRBD2 for D (5 bases). Germline V CDR1 and CDR2: SEHNR, FQNEAQ (reference sequence). CDR3 length: 15 residues. V lost 6 bases and J 0 bases, leaving 12 bases between the germline ends. CDR3 DNA sequence: TGTGCCAGCAGGCTAGCCCCGCTCTCCTACAATGAGCAGTTCTTC. Translated: CASRLAPLSYNEQFF.

The chain joins TRBV5-6 to TRBJ2-7, with 7 bases lining up with TRBD2. Per the germline V gene, CDR1 is SGHDT and CDR2 is YYEEEE. This CDR3 has 15 amino acids. The V and J ends lost 3 bases and 6 bases, in that order; junction bases with no gene match: 12. The DNA for the CDR3 is TGTGCCAGCAGCTGGGGACTAATGGGACTTTCCGAGCAGTACTTC. Translating gives CASSWGLMGLSEQYF.

The rearrangement uses TRBV12-3 or TRBV12-4 and TRBJ2-2; no clear D. The CDR3 spans 16 residues. V gave up 5 bases and J gave up 5 bases, with 18 bases separating them. CDR3 sequence (DNA): TGTGCCAGCAGTCTCGGACGAAAAAGACGGACCGGGGAGCTGTTTTTT. Its protein product is CASSLGRKRRTGELFF.

The V call is TRBV20-1, the J call TRBJ1-6; 8 bases fit TRBD1. The CDR3 consists of 13 residues. CDR1 is DFQATT, CDR2 SNEGSKA, per germline (reference sequence). Here the CDR3 reads CRTGDSYNSPLHF. CDR3 bases: TGCAGGACAGGGGACTCCTATAATTCACCCCTCCACTTT.

This rearrangement joins TRBV5-1 to TRBJ1-2, with D hard to call. There are 14 residues in the CDR3. Germline V gene data show CDR1 as SGHRS and CDR2 as YFSETQ. Trimming took 4 bases from V and 2 from J, leaving 12 bases between them. CDR3 bases: TGCGCCAGCAGCGCGGCAGCCCTCAACTATGGCTACACCTTC. Amino acids: CASSAAALNYGYTF.

The chain couples TRBV6-1 to TRBJ2-5; weak D call: TRBD2 (5 bases). The CDR3 sequence is 14 residues long. Trimming pared 8 bases from V and 7 bases from J, leaving 20 bases between. CDR1 is MNHNS and CDR2 is SASEGT in the germline V gene. The CDR3 loop is CASFRGSPPGTQYF. CDR3 bases: TGTGCCAGCTTTCGGGGATCCCCTCCAGGGACCCAGTACTTC.

This sequence joins TRBV20-1 and TRBJ2-3; tentatively, D is TRBD2 (6 bases). V lost 0 bases and J 3 bases, leaving 13 bases between the germline ends. The CDR3 spans 15 residues. Germline V gene sequence: CDR1 DFQATT, CDR2 SNEGSKA (reference sequence). The CDR3 bases are TGCAGTGCTAGAGAGCGGGGAGGCTTTACAGATACGCAGTATTTT. Amino acid sequence: CSARERGGFTDTQYF.

This clonotype was counted between two and nine times. The V gene is TRBV20-1, the J gene TRBJ2-2; D ambiguous. CDR1 and CDR2 from the germline V gene are DFQATT and SNEGSKA (reference sequence). The CDR3 is 13 amino acids. The V gene lost 3 bases and the J gene lost 0 bases, with 5 bases spanning the gap. The CDR3 DNA sequence: TGCAGTGCTAGCAGGCCGAACACCGGGGAGCTGTTTTTT. It codes for CSASRPNTGELFF.

The CDR3 protein is CASSDSNTEAFF. The DNA for the CDR3 is TGTGCCAGCAGCGACAGTAACACTGAAGCTTTCTTT. The V call is TRBV28, the J call TRBJ1-1; D possibly corresponds to TRBD1 (5 bases). The CDR3 is 12 residues long. Per the germline V gene, CDR1 is MDHEN and CDR2 is SYDVKM. V gave up 6 bases and J gave up 2 bases, with 7 bases separating them.

This clonotype was recorded only once. The rearrangement uses TRBV11-1 and TRBJ1-1; 10 nucleotides agree with TRBD1. The germline CDR1 and CDR2 sequences are SGHAT and FQDESV (reference sequence). The CDR3 is 15 amino acids. Trimming at V came to 5 bases and at J to 2 bases, leaving 5 bases not matched to a gene. For the CDR3, the DNA is TGTGCCAGCAGCAGAGGGACAGGGGTTAACACTGAAGCTTTCTTT. Translation: CASSRGTGVNTEAFF.

There are a few counts of this clonotype. The DNA for the CDR3 is TGTGCCACCAGCCCTGAGCCAGGGAGCACAGATACGCAGTATTTT. Translating gives CATSPEPGSTDTQYF. The chain combines TRBV15 with TRBJ2-3; D is perhaps TRBD1 (5 bases). CDR1 and CDR2 (germline): LNHNV, YYDKDF (reference sequence). The CDR3 totals 15 residues. V lost 5 bases to trimming and J lost 0 bases, with 12 bases between them.

J is TRBJ2-1 and V is TRBV12-3 or TRBV12-4; no reliable D call. The germline V and J ends were trimmed by 2 bases and 0 bases, with 8 bases remaining between them. The CDR3 spans 15 residues. The CDR3 bases are TGTGCCAGCAGTTTATGGCTAAGCTCCTACAATGAGCAGTTCTTC. As protein: CASSLWLSSYNEQFF.

The gene calls are TRBV28 and TRBJ1-5, with D perhaps TRBD1 (5 bases). Germline lookup yields CDR1 MDHEN and CDR2 SYDVKM. This CDR3 comprises 12 residues. V was pared by 6 bases and J by 5 bases, with 8 bases between. The CDR3 spells CASRYRYQPQHF. CDR3 bases: TGTGCCAGCAGGTACAGGTATCAGCCCCAGCATTTT. The whole variable domain, filled in from reference TRBV28 and TRBJ1-5, reads DVKVTQSSRYLVKRTGEKVFLECVQDMDHENMFWYRQDPGLGLRLIYFSYDVKMKEKGDIPEGYSVSREKKERFSLILESASTNQTSMYLCASRYRYQPQHFGDGTRLSIL.

This clonotype appeared a few times. J is TRBJ1-3 and V is TRBV3-1, with D uncertain. This CDR3 is 13 amino acids long. From germline, CDR1 is LGHDT and CDR2 YNNKEL (reference sequence). Trimming cost V 4 bases and J 5 bases, with 9 bases left between them. DNA for the CDR3: TGTGCCAGCAGCCGAAGAGGAAGAAACACCATATATTTT. As protein: CASSRRGRNTIYF.

This clonotype was found a few times. J is TRBJ2-5 and V is TRBV13; D uncertain. Trimming removed 5 bases from V and 3 bases from J, with 10 bases in between. CDR1 and CDR2 (germline): PRHDT, FYEKMQ (reference sequence). This CDR3 region has 13 residues. CDR3 sequence reads: CASSHLPEETQYF. CDR3 bases: TGTGCCAGCAGCCACCTTCCGGAAGAGACCCAGTACTTC. Using reference TRBV13 and TRBJ2-5 for the parts outside the CDR3, the full variable domain is AAGVIQSPRHLIKEKRETATLKCYPIPRHDTVYWYQQGPGQDPQFLISFYEKMQSDKGSIPDRFSAQQFSDYHSELNMSSLELGDSALYFCASSHLPEETQYFGPGTRLLVL.

The chain has TRBV29-1 and TRBJ2-7, with TRBD1 matching 10 bases. V trimming: 6 bases; J trimming: 3 bases; junction bases outside the gene matches: 8. The germline CDR1 and CDR2 sequences are SQVTM and ANQGSEA. The CDR3 runs to 14 residues. CDR3 nucleotides: TGCAGCGTAGAGGGACAGGGGAGGGACTACGAGCAGTACTTC. Protein product: CSVEGQGRDYEQYF.